This T cell receptor beta chain was documented in a study of T-cell reconstitution after alpha-beta-depleted transplantation in children. Study outcomes and limitations: From newly produced T cells came most of the T-cell counts and diversity one year after transplant. Several patients had high TCRbeta diversity at day 60; it came from surviving recipient T cells and thymic progenitors. In patients about two months after transplant, alpha-beta T cells reportedly arose from several hundred expanded graft clones.

TCRbeta library construction was performed incorporating unique molecular identifiers. MiXCR was run by TCRdb on the PCR reads, yielding one entry per CDR3 protein. The sample lists 800,000 to 1,000,000 distinct CDR3 sequences, less than 30% occurring once. The length of the CDR3 is 15 residues. V lost 4 bases, J lost 4 bases, and 6 bases stayed unmatched. This clonotype appeared a few times. What it binds is not known. Sequencing used PBMCs, mostly from graft donor cells, obtained 360 days after TCRalphabeta/CD19-depleted stem cell transplant. This TCR derives from a boy in the first two years of life who had a stem cell transplant for SCID, so the T cells may come from the graft donor. The rearrangement uses TRBV12-3 or TRBV12-4 and TRBJ2-7; 11 nucleotides match TRBD1. CDR3 loop: CASSSRDRGKYEQYF. The DNA of the CDR3 is TGTGCCAGCAGTTCCCGGGACAGGGGGAAGTACGAGCAGTACTTC.